This T cell receptor (beta chain) is drawn from a study of T cells after yellow fever vaccination. On this clonotype: Its target is unknown.

Whole-study findings and limits: After the booster, 96% of CD4 and more than 75% of CD8 primary-response clones were re-detected. Some clonotypes were seen in both the CD4 and the CD8 compartments. These made up a small share and likely arose from convergent recombination.

Via MiXCR, TCRdb re-called the 5' RACE reads, giving one row per CDR3 protein. The sample contains more than 95,000 distinct CDR3 sequences, approximately 16% of which appear only once. Trimming stripped 0 bases from V and 0 bases from J, with 21 bases between. The CDR3 consists of 19 residues. The V gene's germline CDR1 is DFQATT and CDR2 SNEGSKA (reference sequence). This receptor was obtained from a man between 18 and 35 years old who received the YFV17D yellow fever vaccine. Material: CD8+ T cells sorted from PBMCs, obtained 5 days after the yellow fever booster vaccination. The chain links TRBV20-1 to TRBJ1-5; D is perhaps TRBD1 (5 bases). The CDR3 DNA reads as TGCAGTGCTAGAGATGAGGGGTCCACGACGGGCTATAGCAATCAGCCCCAGCATTTT. Translating gives CSARDEGSTTGYSNQPQHF.